The rows below give T cell receptor beta chains drawn from one sample of a study of T cells in localized non-small cell lung cancer. Profiling relied on immunoSEQ multiplex PCR, and the TCRdb table lists in-frame clones only, not all of them. Of more than 30,000 clones listed, 85% to 90% are singletons. The sequences come from peripheral blood, collected before any cancer treatment. These receptors were taken from a male donor at least 60 years old with stage III lung adenocarcinoma. The CDR3 runs from the conserved cysteine through the conserved F or W.

>TRBV10-3
CAISGTSGTQSTDTQYF
>TRBV9
CASSIQGDSNQPQHF
>TRBV2
CASRDRGNQPQHF
>TRBV5-4
CASSETGAPNTEAFF
>TRBV30
CAWGEGARGFTEAFF
>TRBV30
CAWSRGFENTIYF
>TRBV6-1
CASSERYSRQGSNTEAFF
>TRBV18
CASSDNAREKLFF
>TRBV7-9
CASSQQVLATNEKLFF
>TRBV5-1
CASRPGQGYNEQFF
>TRBV11-3
CASSSFTSRGIAGELFF
>TRBV10-2
CASSRDRDNSPLHF
>TRBV18
CASSPRTGADTEAFF
>TRBV11-2
CASSSPRGAGNEQFF
>TRBV30
CAWRSGGIYEQYF
>TRBV7-9
CASSLQGRGYTF
>TRBV6-1
CASRIRDSYEQYF
>TRBV6-5
CASSSKRGEDTQYF
>TRBV5-1
CASSLTGDYGYTF
>TRBV2
CASSEYGGYGYTF
>TRBV5-8
CASSFGDSLRDTQYF